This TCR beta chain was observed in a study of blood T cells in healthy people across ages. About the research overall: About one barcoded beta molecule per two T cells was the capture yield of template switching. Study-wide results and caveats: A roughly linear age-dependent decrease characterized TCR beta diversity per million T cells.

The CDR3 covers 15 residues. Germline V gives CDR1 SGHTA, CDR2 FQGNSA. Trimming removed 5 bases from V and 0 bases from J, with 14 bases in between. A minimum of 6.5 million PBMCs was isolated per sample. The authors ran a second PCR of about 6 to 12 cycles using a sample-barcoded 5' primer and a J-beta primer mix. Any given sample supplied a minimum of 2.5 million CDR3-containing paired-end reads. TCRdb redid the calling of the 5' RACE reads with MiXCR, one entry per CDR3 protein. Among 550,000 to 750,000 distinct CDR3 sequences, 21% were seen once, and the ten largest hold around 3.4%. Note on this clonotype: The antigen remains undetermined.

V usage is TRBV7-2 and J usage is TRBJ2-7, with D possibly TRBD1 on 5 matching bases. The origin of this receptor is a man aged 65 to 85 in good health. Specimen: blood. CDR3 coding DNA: TGTGCCAGCAGCCAAGGACACGGCCCCTCCTACGAGCAGTACTTC. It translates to CASSQGHGPSYEQYF.